The rows below give T cell receptor beta chains drawn from one sample of a study of cytomegalovirus exposure and HLA in healthy donors. Profiled with immunoSEQ multiplex PCR; TCRdb holds only in-frame clones, not every one. The sample contains approximately 150,000 clones, around a tenth of which appear only once. Sequenced sample: PBMCs. Source of these receptors: a male donor in good health and CMV-seronegative. Each CDR3 is given with its conserved first and last residue. D genes are given only for firm matches. Size is omitted from some rows. Given values are once, few, many or a class for expanded clones.

d_call,j_call,clone_size,v_call,cdr3_nt,cdr3_aa
-,TRBJ2-6,-,TRBV7-9,TGTGCCAGCAGCTTACAAAACTCTGGGGCCAACGTCCTGACTTTC,CASSLQNSGANVLTF
TRBD2,TRBJ2-7,-,TRBV4-3,TGCGCCAGCGTCCTGGCTAGCGGAGACCTACGTGGGCAGTACTTC,CASVLASGDLRGQYF
TRBD1,TRBJ1-1,few,TRBV4-3,TGCGCCAGCAGCCAAGATCCGGGGACAGGGCTCATGAACACTGAAGCTTTCTTT,CASSQDPGTGLMNTEAFF
TRBD1,TRBJ1-1,few,TRBV2,TGTGCCAGCAGCCGGACAGGGGCGAACACTGAAGCTTTCTTT,CASSRTGANTEAFF
TRBD1,TRBJ1-2,few,TRBV7-2,TGTGCCAGTCAACCGGGACAGGGGTCTGGCTACACCTTC,CASQPGQGSGYTF
-,TRBJ2-5,-,TRBV28,TGTGCCAGCAGTTCTACGGGGGAGACCCAGTACTTC,CASSSTGETQYF
TRBD2,TRBJ2-1,-,TRBV7-2,TGTGCCAGCAGCTTACCACTAGCGGGAGGGAGTGAGCAGTTCTTC,CASSLPLAGGSEQFF
-,TRBJ2-7,-,TRBV9,TGTGCCAGCAGCGTAAAAGGGGCTAGGTCCTACGAGCAGTACTTC,CASSVKGARSYEQYF
-,TRBJ1-2,few,TRBV27,TGTGCCAGCAGTCCTCAGGGCATGGATGGCTACACCTTC,CASSPQGMDGYTF
TRBD2,TRBJ2-5,few,TRBV7-2,TGTGCCAGCAGCGGGGAGGGAGGTCCGGCGCGGTACTTC,CASSGEGGPARYF
-,TRBJ2-3,-,TRBV19,TGTGCCAGTAGTATTTCACTCTCTAGCACAGATACGCAGTATTTT,CASSISLSSTDTQYF
TRBD2,TRBJ2-7,few,TRBV18,TGTGCCAGCTCAAAGATGACTAGCGGCTCCTACGAGCAGTACTTC,CASSKMTSGSYEQYF
TRBD2,TRBJ2-5,-,TRBV18,TGTGCCAGCTCACCACCAGCTGAAGGGCTAGCGGGAGGCTCAGAGACCCAGTACTTC,CASSPPAEGLAGGSETQYF
-,TRBJ2-1,-,TRBV10-3,TGTGCCATCAGTGATCAGGGGCCACCATTGGATGAGCAGTTCTTC,CAISDQGPPLDEQFF
TRBD1,TRBJ1-1,-,TRBV7-9,TGTGCCAGCAGCTCTAGCCCGGGACAGGGCAACACTGAAGCTTTCTTT,CASSSSPGQGNTEAFF
TRBD1,TRBJ1-2,few,TRBV5-6,TGTGCCAGCAGCCGGGACAGGGGTAATGGCTACACCTTC,CASSRDRGNGYTF
-,TRBJ1-6,-,TRBV27,TGTGCCAGCACCCCCGATGGCGCGGCCCATCCCTATAATTCACCCCTCCACTTT,CASTPDGAAHPYNSPLHF
-,TRBJ2-7,-,TRBV11-2,TGTGCCAGCAACTCGGGAGGGGGCTTCTACGAGCAGTACTTC,CASNSGGGFYEQYF
TRBD2,TRBJ2-3,-,TRBV7-6,TGTGCCAGCTCTGGTAGCGGGAGGTCAACTAGCACAGATACGCAGTATTTT,CASSGSGRSTSTDTQYF
-,TRBJ2-1,few,TRBV10-1,TGCGCCAGCAGTGAAAGGGAGTCGGGTGACGGTAATGAGCAGTTCTTC,CASSERESGDGNEQFF
-,TRBJ1-2,few,TRBV5-1,TGCGCCAGCAGCTTGGCCGGCGGGGATGGCTACACCTTC,CASSLAGGDGYTF
-,TRBJ2-4,few,TRBV29-1,TGCAGCGTTGATGGCCAGGGGTTGAACATTCAGTACTTC,CSVDGQGLNIQYF
TRBD1,TRBJ2-1,-,TRBV27,TGTGCCAGCAGTTTTGAGCAGGGGGCCTACAATGAGCAGTTCTTC,CASSFEQGAYNEQFF
TRBD1,TRBJ1-5,-,TRBV6-5,TGTGCCAGCAGCGTTGGGACAGGGCCTAATCAGCCCCAGCATTTT,CASSVGTGPNQPQHF
-,TRBJ1-6,-,TRBV10-3,TGTGCCATCAGCCCAGGGATGGGGTCCTATAATTCACCCCTCCACTTT,CAISPGMGSYNSPLHF
TRBD2,TRBJ2-7,few,TRBV30,TGTGCCTGGGCAGCGGGGGCCCGCTACGAGCAGTACTTC,CAWAAGARYEQYF